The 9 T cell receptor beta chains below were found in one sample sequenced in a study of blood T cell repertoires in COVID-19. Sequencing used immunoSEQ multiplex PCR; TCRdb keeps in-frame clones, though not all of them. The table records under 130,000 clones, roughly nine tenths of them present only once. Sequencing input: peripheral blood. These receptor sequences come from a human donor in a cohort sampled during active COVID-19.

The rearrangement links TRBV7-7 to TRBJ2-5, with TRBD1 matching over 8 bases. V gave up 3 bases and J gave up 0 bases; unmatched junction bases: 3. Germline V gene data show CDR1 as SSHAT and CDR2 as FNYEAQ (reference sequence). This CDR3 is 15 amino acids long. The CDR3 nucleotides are TGTGCCAGCAGCTTGGGACAGGTGTACCAAGAGACCCAGTACTTC. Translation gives CASSLGQVYQETQYF.

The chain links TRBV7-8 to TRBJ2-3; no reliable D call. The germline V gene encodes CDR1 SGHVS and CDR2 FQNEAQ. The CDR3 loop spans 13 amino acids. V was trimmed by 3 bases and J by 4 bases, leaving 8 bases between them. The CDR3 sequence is CASSFPTADTQYF. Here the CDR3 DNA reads TGTGCCAGCAGCTTCCCTACAGCAGATACGCAGTATTTT.

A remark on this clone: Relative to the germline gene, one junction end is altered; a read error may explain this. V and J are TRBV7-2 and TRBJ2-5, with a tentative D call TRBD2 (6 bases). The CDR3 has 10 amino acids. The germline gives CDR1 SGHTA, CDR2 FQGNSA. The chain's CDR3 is CGAGRETQYF. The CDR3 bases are TGCGGTGCGGGGAGAGAGACCCAGTACTTC.

This chain's CDR3 is CASSLGAGKATNEKLFF. CDR3 DNA sequence: TGCGCCAGCAGCTTGGGGGCCGGGAAAGCAACTAATGAAAAACTGTTTTTT. This chain joins TRBV5-1 and TRBJ1-4; D is uncertain. This CDR3 is built from 17 residues. The V gene lost 0 bases and the J gene lost 0 bases, with 12 bases spanning the gap. From germline, CDR1 is SGHRS and CDR2 YFSETQ.

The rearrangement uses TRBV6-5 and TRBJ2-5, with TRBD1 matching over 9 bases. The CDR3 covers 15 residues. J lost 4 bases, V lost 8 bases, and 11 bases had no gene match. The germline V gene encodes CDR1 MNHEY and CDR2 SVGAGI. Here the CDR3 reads CASSLDRGKRETQYF. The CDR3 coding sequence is TGTGCCAGCTCGTTGGACAGGGGAAAGAGAGAGACCCAGTACTTC.

The CDR3 coding sequence is TGTGCCAGCAGACGGGACATTGTGACCGGGGAGCTGTTTTTT. Protein: CASRRDIVTGELFF. This chain uses TRBV27 with TRBJ2-2; the D gene is possibly TRBD1 (6 bases). V lost 6 bases and J 5 bases, leaving 13 bases between the germline ends. This CDR3 has 14 amino acids. Looked up from germline, CDR1 is MNHEY and CDR2 is SMNVEV (reference sequence).

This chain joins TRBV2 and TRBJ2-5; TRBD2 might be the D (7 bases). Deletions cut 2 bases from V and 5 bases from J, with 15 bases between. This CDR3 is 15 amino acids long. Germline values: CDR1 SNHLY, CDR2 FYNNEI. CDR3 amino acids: CASSERGRAGETQYF. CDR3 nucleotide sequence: TGTGCCAGCAGTGAAAGGGGGAGGGCCGGGGAGACCCAGTACTTC.

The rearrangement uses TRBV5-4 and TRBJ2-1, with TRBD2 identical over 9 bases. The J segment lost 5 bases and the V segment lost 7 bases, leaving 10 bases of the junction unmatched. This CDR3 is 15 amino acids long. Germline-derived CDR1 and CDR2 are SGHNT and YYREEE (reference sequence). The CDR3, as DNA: TGTGCCAGCGGCGCGGCGGGAGGGCCGGACAATGAGCAGTTCTTC. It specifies CASGAAGGPDNEQFF.

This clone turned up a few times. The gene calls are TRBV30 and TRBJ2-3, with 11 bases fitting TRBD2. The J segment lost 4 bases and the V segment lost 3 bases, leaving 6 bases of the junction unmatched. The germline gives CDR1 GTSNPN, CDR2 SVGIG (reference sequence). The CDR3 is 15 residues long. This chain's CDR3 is CAWRRRGLAADTQYF. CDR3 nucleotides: TGTGCCTGGAGGCGTCGGGGACTAGCGGCAGATACGCAGTATTTT.